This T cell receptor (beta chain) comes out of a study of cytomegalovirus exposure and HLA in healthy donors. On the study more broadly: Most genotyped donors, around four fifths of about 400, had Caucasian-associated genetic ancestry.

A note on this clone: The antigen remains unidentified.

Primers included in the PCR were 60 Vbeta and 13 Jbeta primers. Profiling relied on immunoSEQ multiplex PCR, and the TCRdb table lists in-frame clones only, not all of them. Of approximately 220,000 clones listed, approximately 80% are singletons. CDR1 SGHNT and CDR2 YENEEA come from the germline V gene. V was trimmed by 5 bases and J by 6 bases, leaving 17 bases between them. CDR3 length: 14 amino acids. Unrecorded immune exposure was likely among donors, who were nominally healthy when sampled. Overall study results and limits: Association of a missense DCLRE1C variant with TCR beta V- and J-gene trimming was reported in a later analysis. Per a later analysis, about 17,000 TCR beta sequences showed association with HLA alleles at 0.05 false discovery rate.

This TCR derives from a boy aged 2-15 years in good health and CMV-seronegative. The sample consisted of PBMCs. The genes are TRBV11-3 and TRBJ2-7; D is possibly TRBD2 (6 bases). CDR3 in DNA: TGTGCCAGCAGCACCTCCGGGAGTTGGGCCGAGCAGTACTTC. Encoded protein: CASSTSGSWAEQYF. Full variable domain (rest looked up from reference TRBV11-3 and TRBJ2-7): EAGVVQSPRYKIIEKKQPVAFWCNPISGHNTLYWYLQNLGQGPELLIRYENEEAVDDSQLPKDRFSAERLKGVDSTLKIQPAELGDSAVYLCASSTSGSWAEQYFGPGTRLTVT.